The present entry profiles one T cell receptor (beta chain) with its context. In the original processing: Amplification with reference gene primers provided the estimates of nucleated cell counts. Method: immunoSEQ multiplex PCR; TCRdb's copy keeps in-frame clones and lacks some. For V, J and clone size, that table is used; D and trimming come from the DNA. Of around 190,000 clones in the sample, 75% to 85% were seen once. This CDR3 comprises 14 residues. Germline CDR1 and CDR2: SGHTA and FQGNSA. The trim removed 2 bases at V and 6 bases at J, leaving 5 bases unmatched. This sample is drawn from a study of blood T cell repertoires in COVID-19. Study overall: The analysed material was cDNA or gDNA that came from T cells, B-cell-depleted T cells, or PBMCs.

The chain couples TRBV7-2 to TRBJ2-5, with TRBD2 matching over 8 bases. Sample: PBMCs or T cells enriched from blood (not recorded which). The source of this sequence is a man aged 40-50 years who had recovered from COVID-19. CDR3 loop: CASSLSTGGKTQYF. In DNA form, the CDR3 reads TGTGCCAGCAGCTTATCGACGGGAGGGAAGACCCAGTACTTC.